This entry lists 27 T cell receptor beta chains sequenced from one sample in a study of T cell clonality in common variable immunodeficiency. Generated by immunoSEQ multiplex PCR, the TCRdb table keeps only in-frame clones and is missing some. Recorded here are about 47,000 clones, none singletons. Sequencing input: peripheral blood mononuclear cells. These receptors were collected from a person between 18 and 70 years old in good health.

This clone has ten or more counts. The CDR3 is cut off 3 residues early in the read; its end comes from the germline J gene. The chain combines TRBV5-1 with TRBJ2-1; D gene unclear. The V gene's germline CDR1 is SGHRS and CDR2 YFSETQ. V was pared by 0 bases and J by 6 bases, with 10 bases between. The CDR3 consists of 14 residues. The sequenced CDR3 bases are TGCGCCAGCAGCTTGGGGCGACAAGGCAATGAG. Translated: CASSLGRQGNE. The whole CDR3 reads CASSLGRQGNEQFF.

This clone was found many times. The read terminates 3 residues ahead of where the CDR3 ends, so the germline J gene completes it. This chain links TRBV11-2 with TRBJ1-2; tentative D call: TRBD1 (6 bases). Per the germline V gene, CDR1 is SGHAT and CDR2 is FQNNGV. Trimming removed 6 bases from V and 6 bases from J, with 17 bases in between. The CDR3 runs 14 residues. CDR3 bases read: TGTGCCAGCAGTCTCCCTTCAGGGGCTGATGGC. It translates to CASSLPSGADG. The full CDR3 is CASSLPSGADGYTF.

This clone was counted at least ten times. Read coverage stops 3 residues before the CDR3 terminus; the germline J gene supplies the remainder. This chain links TRBV2 with TRBJ2-1; D gene uncertain. CDR1 and CDR2 from the germline V gene are SNHLY and FYNNEI. The CDR3 extends over 11 amino acids. V was pared by 6 bases and J by 7 bases, with 7 bases between. The covered CDR3 bases are TGTGCCAGCAGAAGAGCGAATGAG. It yields the protein CASRRANE. The CDR3, in full, reads CASRRANEQFF. Filled out from reference TRBV2 and TRBJ2-1, the complete variable domain reads EPEVTQTPSHQVTQMGQEVILRCVPISNHLYFYWYRQILGQKVEFLVSFYNNEISEKSEIFDDQFSVERPDGSNFTLKIRSTKLEDSAMYFCASRRANEQFFGPGTRLTVL.

This clone has just a few counts. The read terminates 3 residues before the CDR3 end, so the remaining end is supplied by the germline J gene. The genes are TRBV7-2 and TRBJ1-1; 8 bases fit TRBD1. The V gene's germline CDR1 is SGHTA and CDR2 FQGNSA. The CDR3 consists of 14 residues. V lost 5 bases, J lost 4 bases, and 6 bases stayed unmatched. Incomplete CDR3 DNA: TGTGCCAGCAGCCAGGACAGGGTCCCCACTGAA. Its translation: CASSQDRVPTE. The whole CDR3 protein reads CASSQDRVPTEAFF. Supplemented by reference TRBV7-2 and TRBJ1-1, the full variable domain reads GAGVSQSPSNKVTEKGKDVELRCDPISGHTALYWYRQSLGQGLEFLIYFQGNSAPDKSGLPSDRFSAERTGGSVSTLTIQRTQQEDSAVYLCASSQDRVPTEAFFGQGTRLTVV.

A note on this clone: The sequenced fragment ends 3 residues before the CDR3 boundary, so the rest is inferred from the germline J gene. This chain uses TRBV30 with TRBJ1-3; weak D call: TRBD1 (5 bases). In germline, CDR1 is GTSNPN, CDR2 SVGIG (reference sequence). The CDR3 is 12 residues long. Trimming took off 0 bases at V and 6 bases at J, with 6 bases between the two ends. CDR3 protein: CAWSVGVNTIYF. The covered CDR3 bases are TGTGCCTGGAGTGTAGGGGTAAACACC.

This clone was recorded many times. The read finishes 3 residues shy of the CDR3 end, and the germline J gene is used to complete it. Distinct nucleotide sequences in the sample also encode this CDR3. The J gene is TRBJ1-1, the V gene TRBV20-1, with D perhaps TRBD1 (5 bases). The CDR3 contains 15 residues. Between the trimmed V and J ends, which lost 1 base and 5 bases, there was a span of 17 bases. Germline CDR1 reads DFQATT; CDR2 reads SNEGSKA (reference sequence). The DNA read from the CDR3 is TGCAGTGCTAGAGCTGGGGACTCCCCTAGGACTGAA. Translating gives CSARAGDSPRTE. The whole CDR3 protein reads CSARAGDSPRTEAFF.

The sample holds many counts of this clone. Coverage ceases 3 residues before the CDR3 finishes, and the germline J gene fills in the end. The V and J genes are TRBV5-5 and TRBJ2-7, with 8 positions matching TRBD1. Losses at the gene ends were 2 bases for V and 2 bases for J; bases not matched to a gene: 3. The CDR3 sequence is 14 residues long. CDR1 and CDR2 (germline): SGHKS, YYEKEE (reference sequence). CDR3 DNA (partial): TGTGCCAGCAGCTTCGGGACAGGCCCCTACGAG. Its translation: CASSFGTGPYE. The whole CDR3 sequence is CASSFGTGPYEQYF.

This clone has ten or more counts. The DNA ends 3 residues before the CDR3 does, and the rest of the CDR3 is filled in from the germline J gene. The genes are TRBV5-4 and TRBJ1-2; a possible D gene is TRBD1 (6 bases). The V end was cut by 4 bases, the J end by 7 bases, with 11 bases between. The CDR3 is made up of 12 amino acids. Germline values: CDR1 SGHNT, CDR2 YYREEE (reference sequence). The CDR3 spells CASSHREGGYTF. The sequenced CDR3 bases are TGTGCCAGCAGCCACAGGGAGGGTGGC.

This clone has at least ten counts. With the read ending 3 residues before the CDR3 end, the germline J gene is used to fill in that end. The rearrangement joins TRBV20-1 to TRBJ2-3; 10 nucleotides agree with TRBD2. V lost 6 bases and J lost 6; bases outside the gene matches: 12. Germline V CDR1 and CDR2: DFQATT, SNEGSKA (reference sequence). The CDR3 sequence is 15 residues long. CDR3 bases read: TGCAGTGCACCGGGACTAGCGTTGCCGGGGGATACG. Its protein is CSAPGLALPGDT. The CDR3 in its entirety is CSAPGLALPGDTQYF.

This clone was counted at least ten times. Read data end 3 residues before the CDR3 end; the end is taken from the germline J gene. The chain has TRBV5-6 and TRBJ1-1, with D perhaps TRBD1 (6 bases). The V end was cut by 5 bases, the J end by 4 bases, with 12 bases between. Germline CDR1 and CDR2: SGHDT and YYEEEE. The CDR3 contains 13 residues. The CDR3 loop reads CASRKQGFTEAFF. Incomplete CDR3 DNA: TGTGCCAGCAGGAAGCAGGGGTTCACTGAA.

This clone was observed many times. The CDR3 end falls 3 residues outside the read, so it is completed with the germline J gene. The rearrangement joins TRBV6-4 to TRBJ2-2; 7 positions agree with TRBD2. V gave up 7 bases and J gave up 4 bases; unmatched junction bases: 6. The germline gives CDR1 MRHNA, CDR2 SNTAGT. The CDR3 spans 14 residues. CDR3 DNA (partial): TGTGCCAGCAAGACTAGCCCAGTCACCGGGGAG. Translated: CASKTSPVTGE. The CDR3 in its entirety is CASKTSPVTGELFF.

As regards this clone: The read terminates 3 residues before the CDR3 end, so the remaining end is supplied by the germline J gene. The chain recombines TRBV6-2 or TRBV6-3 with TRBJ1-5; 8 positions match TRBD1. The CDR3 covers 13 residues. V was pared by 6 bases and J by 7 bases, with 5 bases of the junction left unmatched. From germline, CDR1 is MNHEY and CDR2 SVGEGT. The CDR3 bases that were read are TGTGCCAGCAGCCGACAGGGGACCCAGCCC. As protein: CASSRQGTQP. The full-length CDR3 reads as CASSRQGTQPQHF.

This clone was seen at least ten times. The read ends 3 residues before the CDR3 terminus; that terminus is restored from the germline J gene. The V call is TRBV28, the J call TRBJ1-4, with D hard to call. Germline V CDR1 and CDR2: MDHEN, SYDVKM. The V gene lost 7 bases and the J gene lost 4 bases, with 16 bases spanning the gap. CDR3 length: 15 amino acids. The sequenced part of the CDR3 DNA is TGTGCCAGCATTCCCCACGGCGGTCTTAATGAAAAA. Translating gives CASIPHGGLNEK. The full-length CDR3 reads as CASIPHGGLNEKLFF.

This clone was recorded at least ten times. The observed sequence ends 3 residues before the CDR3 terminus, with the missing tail filled in from the germline J gene. This chain uses TRBV18 with TRBJ2-5; 7 positions agree with TRBD2. The CDR3 runs to 14 residues. Germline loops: CDR1 KGHSH, CDR2 LQKENI. V dropped 5 bases and J dropped 4; count of bases not matched to a gene: 7. The CDR3 bases that were read are TGTGCCAGCTCAAGCGGGACGGGAAGAGAGACC. It specifies CASSSGTGRET. The entire CDR3 reads CASSSGTGRETQYF.

This clone was detected a few times. The CDR3 end lies 3 residues beyond the end of the read and is filled in from the germline J gene. The chain recombines TRBV6-1 with TRBJ2-4; unclear D gene. Germline assignment: CDR1 MNHNS and CDR2 SASEGT. The CDR3 covers 13 residues. The sequenced CDR3 bases are TGTGCCAGCAGTGCGACGAGTAACTATGGT. Residues: CASSATSNYG. The CDR3 reads in full as CASSATSNYGQYF.

This clone was counted ten times or more. The read falls 3 residues short of the CDR3 end, and the missing part is taken from the germline J gene. The gene calls are TRBV5-1 and TRBJ2-1; no clear D. The V gene's germline CDR1 is SGHRS and CDR2 YFSETQ. The ends were cut back, 0 bases at V and 2 bases at J, with 6 bases in the middle. The CDR3 has 14 residues. The covered CDR3 bases are TGCGCCAGCAGCTTGGACAGTCCCTACAATGAG. It codes for CASSLDSPYNE. The CDR3 in its entirety is CASSLDSPYNEQFF. Full variable domain (remainder filled in from reference TRBV5-1 and TRBJ2-1): KAGVTQTPRYLIKTRGQQVTLSCSPISGHRSVSWYQQTPGQGLQFLFEYFSETQRNKGNFPGRFSGRQFSNSRSEMNVSTLELGDSALYLCASSLDSPYNEQFFGPGTRLTVL.

In its sample, this clone was seen many times. This sample also contains other DNA sequences that code for the same CDR3. The CDR3 loop is CASSSNIMNTEAFF. The part of the CDR3 DNA that was read is TGTGCCAGCAGTTCGAACATTATGAACACTGAA. V usage is TRBV6-2 or TRBV6-3 and J usage is TRBJ1-1; no reliable D call. The CDR3 is cut off 3 residues early in the read; its end comes from the germline J gene. The V gene lost 4 bases and the J gene lost 0 bases, with 9 bases spanning the gap. The CDR3 loop spans 14 amino acids. From germline, CDR1 is MNHEY and CDR2 SVGEGT.

This clone occurred many times. The CDR3 end falls 3 residues outside the read, so it is completed with the germline J gene. The V call is TRBV4-2, the J call TRBJ2-1, with TRBD2 identical over 10 bases. The CDR3 length is 18 residues. Germline-derived CDR1 and CDR2 are LGHNA and YNFKEQ. V lost 0 bases, J lost 6 bases, and 11 bases stayed unmatched. CDR3 DNA (partial): TGTGCCAGCAGCCAAGATATTTCCTGGGCTAGCGGGAGCAATGAG. This sequence encodes CASSQDISWASGSNE. In full, the CDR3 reads CASSQDISWASGSNEQFF.

As to this clone: Read data end 3 residues before the CDR3 end; the end is taken from the germline J gene. The rearrangement links TRBV7-6 to TRBJ2-7; tentatively, D is TRBD2 (5 bases). The CDR3 loop spans 14 amino acids. V lost 5 bases, J lost 1 base, and 12 bases lay in between. CDR1 and CDR2 (germline): SGHVS, FNYEAQ. Incomplete CDR3 DNA: TGTGCCAGCAGCGCCAATAGCGTGTCCTACGAG. This gives the protein CASSANSVSYE. The entire CDR3 is CASSANSVSYEQYF.

There are a few counts of this clone. The read terminates 3 residues ahead of where the CDR3 ends, so the germline J gene completes it. The rearrangement joins TRBV10-2 to TRBJ2-3; 8 bases agree with TRBD2. CDR1 is WSHSY and CDR2 is SAAADI in the germline V gene. This CDR3 contains 14 residues. With 5 bases clipped from V and 3 bases from J, the junction kept 4 bases outside the gene matches. Incomplete CDR3 DNA: TGCGCCAGCAGTTCCAGCGGGGGAACAGATACG. Residues: CASSSSGGTDT. The entire CDR3 is CASSSSGGTDTQYF.

This clone has a count of ten or more. The CDR3 extends 3 residues past the end of the read, so its final part is completed from the germline J gene. V is TRBV10-1 and J is TRBJ2-7, with 10 bases fitting TRBD1. Trimming took 7 bases from V and 2 from J; bases not matched to a gene: 2. The CDR3 runs 13 residues. The V gene's germline CDR1 is WNHNN and CDR2 SYGVQD (reference sequence). The sequenced part of the CDR3 DNA is TGCGCCAGCACCGACAGGGGGCCCTACGAG. This codes for CASTDRGPYE. The full CDR3 is CASTDRGPYEQYF.

This clone was counted only a few times. The read halts 3 residues ahead of the CDR3 end, with the missing end drawn from the germline J gene. This chain uses TRBV2 with TRBJ1-2; D possibly corresponds to TRBD1 (6 bases). The V gene's germline CDR1 is SNHLY and CDR2 FYNNEI. CDR3 size: 13 residues. CDR3 DNA (partial): TGTGCCAGCAACGGACAGTACTTGGTCGGC. Amino acids: CASNGQYLVG. The CDR3 in its entirety is CASNGQYLVGYTF.

This clone showed up many times. The read falls 3 residues short of the CDR3 end, and the missing part is taken from the germline J gene. The genes are TRBV19 and TRBJ2-3, with 9 bases lining up with TRBD1. The CDR3 runs 14 residues. The V and J ends lost 4 bases and 7 bases, in that order; junction bases with no gene match: 6. Germline CDR1 LNHDA, CDR2 SQIVND (reference sequence). CDR3 residues: CASSTGQGLNTQYF. The CDR3 bases that were read are TGTGCCAGTAGTACGGGACAGGGTTTAAATACG.

This clone showed up many times. The junction differs from germline at one of its ends, possibly a read error. From the germline J gene comes the end of the CDR3, since the read stops 3 residues before it. This chain connects TRBV28 to TRBJ2-6, with 8 nucleotides matching TRBD1. In germline, CDR1 is MDHEN, CDR2 SYDVKM. The CDR3 is 15 residues long. CDR3 DNA, as far as it was read: TGTGCCAGTCAGGGGGCGTTTTCTGGGACCAACGTC. Its translation is CASQGAFSGTNV. The full CDR3 protein is CASQGAFSGTNVLTF.

The table lists this clone with many counts. Read data end 3 residues before the CDR3 end; the end is taken from the germline J gene. The chain is built from TRBV6-1 and TRBJ1-2; TRBD1 agrees at 8 bases. The trim removed 3 bases at V and 4 bases at J, leaving 4 bases unmatched. The CDR3 consists of 14 residues. In germline, CDR1 is MNHNS, CDR2 SASEGT. CDR3 residues: CASSETGAGYGYTF. The part of the CDR3 DNA that was read is TGTGCCAGCAGTGAGACAGGGGCGGGCTATGGC.

This clone was recorded many times. The read terminates 3 residues ahead of where the CDR3 ends, so the germline J gene completes it. The rearrangement links TRBV7-6 to TRBJ2-5; 7 bases align to TRBD2. The CDR3 has 14 residues. The V and J ends lost 2 bases and 5 bases, in that order; junction bases with no gene match: 5. Germline V lookup: CDR1 SGHVS, CDR2 FNYEAQ. The sequenced CDR3 bases are TGTGCCAGCAGCTTATCGGGGGGAACGGAGACC. Its translation: CASSLSGGTET. The full CDR3 protein reads CASSLSGGTETQYF.

This clone was detected ten times or more. With the read ending 3 residues before the CDR3 end, the germline J gene is used to fill in that end. This chain joins TRBV2 and TRBJ2-7, with 10 bases that match TRBD1. The V gene's germline CDR1 is SNHLY and CDR2 FYNNEI. The CDR3 runs 15 residues. The V gene end was trimmed by 6 bases and the J gene end by 3 bases; junction bases not matched to a gene: 8. CDR3 residues: CASRDRGMLNYEQYF. The sequenced part of the CDR3 DNA is TGTGCCAGCAGGGACAGGGGGATGTTGAACTACGAG.